This T cell receptor beta chain came from a study of blood T cell repertoires in COVID-19. Study summary: COVID-19 samples from acute and convalescent phases originated in the United States, Italy and Spain.

Germline V CDR1 and CDR2: SNHLY, FYNNEI. This CDR3 is 13 amino acids long. Trimming at V came to 9 bases and at J to 6 bases, leaving 3 bases not matched to a gene. The method was immunoSEQ multiplex PCR; TCRdb's version includes in-frame clones alone and lacks a portion of them. The sample carries hundreds of thousands of clones, 70% to 85% recorded once. What was sequenced was peripheral blood. This TCR was sampled from an elderly woman with acute or convalescent COVID-19. The chain uses TRBV2 and TRBJ1-6, with 9 bases that match TRBD1. CDR3 nucleotides: TGTGCCAGACAGACAGGGGGTAATTCACCCCTCCACTTT. Protein: CARQTGGNSPLHF.